Below, 7 T cell receptor beta chains from the same sample are listed, as sequenced in a study of T cells after posttransplantation cyclophosphamide. TCRdb's table, derived via immunoSEQ multiplex PCR, lists solely in-frame clones and lacks some. This table has about 2,500 clones, 85% appearing once. Cyclophosphamide on days +3 and +4 followed busulfan-fludarabine conditioning and a marrow graft. Material: PBMCs, obtained after allogeneic stem cell transplant with posttransplant cyclophosphamide. The receptors come from a male patient younger than 45 who received an allogeneic stem cell transplant from a related donor, was CMV-positive, and had acute GVHD only. Some T cells may originate from the graft donor.

The V gene is TRBV9, the J gene TRBJ2-2, with TRBD1 matching over 10 bases. This CDR3 is built from 14 residues. Germline values: CDR1 SGDLS, CDR2 YYNGEE. The ends lost 3 bases at V and 7 bases at J; junction bases unmatched: 3. CDR3 sequence: CASSGQGAGGELFF. The CDR3 coding sequence is TGTGCCAGCAGCGGACAGGGGGCGGGCGGGGAGCTGTTTTTT.

The J gene is TRBJ2-7, the V gene TRBV4-2, with D perhaps matching TRBD2 (5 bases). The germline V and J ends were trimmed by 0 bases and 3 bases, with 15 bases remaining between them. The CDR3 is 16 amino acids. Germline V lookup: CDR1 LGHNA, CDR2 YNFKEQ. CDR3 protein: CASSQDPSRAHYEQYF. The CDR3 DNA reads as TGTGCCAGCAGCCAAGATCCTTCGCGGGCCCACTACGAGCAGTACTTC.

The gene calls are TRBV28 and TRBJ1-2; 8 nucleotides agree with TRBD1. This CDR3 is 14 amino acids long. Germline trimming cut 4 bases from V and 8 bases from J; bases unmatched to any gene: 9. CDR1 and CDR2 (germline): MDHEN, SYDVKM. CDR3 bases: TGTGCCAGCAGTTACGGGACAGGAGTACAAGGCTACACCTTC. Protein sequence: CASSYGTGVQGYTF.

This chain connects TRBV18 to TRBJ2-1, with 7 nucleotides matching TRBD1. The CDR3 spans 13 residues. Germline loops: CDR1 KGHSH, CDR2 LQKENI. Trimming removed 0 bases from V and 12 bases from J; junction bases left unmatched: 5. The CDR3 here is CASSPPIEGAQFF. Written as DNA, the CDR3 is TGTGCCAGCTCACCACCGATTGAGGGGGCGCAGTTCTTC.

This clone was observed a handful of times. The CDR3 spells CASSGGARETQYF. The DNA of the CDR3 is TGCGCCAGCAGCGGGGGGGCAAGGGAGACCCAGTACTTC. This chain connects TRBV10-2 to TRBJ2-5; 8 positions agree with TRBD2. CDR1 is WSHSY and CDR2 is SAAADI in the germline V gene. With V trimmed by 6 bases and J by 5 bases, 5 bases remained unmatched. The CDR3 sequence is 13 residues long.

The chain uses TRBV5-4 and TRBJ1-1; 9 nucleotides match TRBD1. Trimming removed 4 bases from V and 0 bases from J; junction bases left unmatched: 7. The CDR3 loop spans 16 amino acids. Germline CDR1 SGHNT, CDR2 YYREEE (reference sequence). The chain's CDR3 is CASSIGQGRMNTEAFF. As DNA, the CDR3 is TGTGCCAGCAGCATTGGACAGGGGCGAATGAACACTGAAGCTTTCTTT. Combining the CDR3 with reference TRBV5-4 and TRBJ1-1 gives the whole variable domain ETGVTQSPTHLIKTRGQQVTLRCSSQSGHNTVSWYQQALGQGPQFIFQYYREEENGRGNFPPRFSGLQFPNYSSELNVNALELDDSALYLCASSIGQGRMNTEAFFGQGTRLTVV.

This rearrangement joins TRBV4-3 to TRBJ2-1; D perhaps matches TRBD1 (6 bases). The CDR3 has 14 amino acids. Germline CDR1 reads LGHNA; CDR2 reads YSLEER. Trimming stripped 0 bases from V and 9 bases from J, with 12 bases between. CDR3 protein: CASSQDPTGLEQFF. CDR3 coding DNA: TGCGCCAGCAGCCAAGACCCGACAGGCCTTGAGCAGTTCTTC.